This TCR beta chain was profiled in a study of T cell changes during pregnancy in multiple sclerosis (dated by TCRdb to between 2018 and 2021). About the investigation overall: Changes in the T cell repertoire over the course of pregnancy were examined in this study in women with multiple sclerosis.

The protocol used for the library was the immunoSEQ multiplex PCR assay. TCRdb holds this immuneACCESS table with in-frame rearrangements only. Some clones are missing; in checked studies, unresolved V genes explain under half, and the rest has no known cause. The sample table records 50,000 to 65,000 clones; approximately 93% of these occur just once. The ten largest account for around 3% of the sample. From the germline V gene (reference sequence), CDR1 is GTSNPN and CDR2 is SVGIG. Including the terminal cysteine and phenylalanine, the CDR3 comprises 15 residues. The only DNA kept is the CDR3, 45 bases in frame from the first base. Trimming accounts for 0 bases at V and 3 bases at J, while the number of junction bases matched to no gene is 3. As to this clone: Its antigen is unknown. No qualities accompany the bases; no much larger clone lies one base away.

This specimen was CD8+ T cells from peripheral blood mononuclear cells, taken in the second trimester of pregnancy. The chain is made from TRBV30 and TRBJ2-1; TRBD1 aligns with 9 central bases. The source is a female donor with multiple sclerosis, enrolled in a pregnancy study. The sequence in DNA is TGTGCCTGGAGTGTACTGGGACAGGGCTACAATGAGCAGTTCTTC. Translated, this is CAWSVLGQGYNEQFF. The CDR3 plus the reference TRBV30 and TRBJ2-1 genes for the other parts give the full variable domain: SQTIHQWPATLVQPVGSPLSLECTVEGTSNPNLYWYRQAAGRGLQLLFYSVGIGQISSEVPQNLSASRPQDRQFILSSKKLLLSDSGFYLCAWSVLGQGYNEQFFGPGTRLTVL.